This T cell receptor (beta chain) was retrieved from a study of blood T cells in healthy people across ages. Next came a second PCR, run for about 6 to 12 cycles, which used a sample-barcoded 5' primer along with a J-beta primer mix. MiXCR, applied by TCRdb to the 5' RACE reads, yields one record per CDR3 protein. The sample includes about 1.4 million distinct CDR3 sequences, 59% of them seen just once. V trimming: 2 bases; J trimming: 7 bases; junction bases outside the gene matches: 28. This CDR3 has 22 amino acids. The germline V gene encodes CDR1 MGHRA and CDR2 YSYEKL. Sequenced: blood. The clonotype was recovered from a man between 18 and 35 years old in good health. The V gene is TRBV4-1, the J gene TRBJ2-7; 11 bases map to TRBD2. CDR3 bases: TGCGCCAGCAGCCAAAGAATGTTCCGGTGGACTAGCGGGTCGAGCTCCTACAATGAGCAGTACTTC. It yields the protein CASSQRMFRWTSGSSSYNEQYF.